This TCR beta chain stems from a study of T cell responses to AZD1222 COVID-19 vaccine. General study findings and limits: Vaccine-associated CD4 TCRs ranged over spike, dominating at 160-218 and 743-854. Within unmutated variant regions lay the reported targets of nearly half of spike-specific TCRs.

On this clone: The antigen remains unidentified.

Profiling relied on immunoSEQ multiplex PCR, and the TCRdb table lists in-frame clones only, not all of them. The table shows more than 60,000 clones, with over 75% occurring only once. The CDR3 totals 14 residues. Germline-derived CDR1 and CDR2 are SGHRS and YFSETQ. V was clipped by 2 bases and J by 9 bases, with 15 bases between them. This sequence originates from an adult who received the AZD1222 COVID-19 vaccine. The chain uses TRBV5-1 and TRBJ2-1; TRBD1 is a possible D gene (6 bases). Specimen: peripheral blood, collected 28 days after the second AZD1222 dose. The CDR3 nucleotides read TGCGCCAGCAGCTTCCGGGACACAAGTAGTGAGCAGTTCTTC. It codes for CASSFRDTSSEQFF.